The 20 T cell receptor beta chains in this list originate from one sample, sequenced in a study of blood T cell repertoires in COVID-19. Data came from immunoSEQ multiplex PCR; TCRdb stores just in-frame clones and leaves some out. The sample lists roughly 230,000 clones; roughly 90% were seen once. The specimen was peripheral blood. Receptors originate from a woman aged 55-70 years with COVID-19, enrolled during active disease.

This rearrangement joins TRBV12-5 to TRBJ1-1; 7 positions match TRBD1. The CDR3 extends over 13 amino acids. The junction had 3 bases not matched to a gene; V was cut back by 5 bases and J by 3 bases. The germline V gene encodes CDR1 LGHNT and CDR2 FRNRAP. The CDR3: CASGQQGHTEAFF. The CDR3 DNA follows: TGTGCTAGTGGTCAACAGGGGCACACTGAAGCTTTCTTT.

The rearrangement uses TRBV19 and TRBJ1-1; no clear D. Trimming pared 4 bases from V and 5 bases from J, leaving 8 bases between. The CDR3 loop spans 12 amino acids. CDR1 and CDR2 (germline): LNHDA, SQIVND (reference sequence). The CDR3 nucleotides are TGTGCCAGTAGTAGCGGTTGGACTGAAGCTTTCTTT. Its protein product is CASSSGWTEAFF.

This sequence joins TRBV7-6 and TRBJ2-2, with TRBD1 identical over 8 bases. The V segment lost 5 bases and the J segment 7 bases; nucleotides outside the gene matches: 6. The CDR3 sequence is 14 residues long. Germline V gene lookup returns CDR1 SGHVS and CDR2 FNYEAQ. Here the CDR3 DNA reads TGTGCCAGCAGCCAGGGACAGGTTAACGGGGAGCTGTTTTTT. This gives the protein CASSQGQVNGELFF.

The chain carries TRBV4-2 and TRBJ1-5, with D perhaps matching TRBD1 (6 bases). Trimming took off 4 bases at V and 6 bases at J, with 13 bases between the two ends. This CDR3 is 14 amino acids long. The V gene's germline CDR1 is LGHNA and CDR2 YNFKEQ. DNA for the CDR3: TGTGCCAGCAGCCCCACAGGGCGAGGTCAGCCCCAGCATTTT. Amino acids: CASSPTGRGQPQHF.

This clone has a single count. V usage is TRBV19 and J usage is TRBJ2-5; 12 bases align to TRBD2. J lost 3 bases, V lost 4 bases, and 3 bases had no gene match. Looked up from germline, CDR1 is LNHDA and CDR2 is SQIVND (reference sequence). This CDR3 has 15 amino acids. The CDR3 sequence: CASSKLAGGKETQYF. CDR3 bases: TGTGCCAGTAGTAAACTAGCGGGGGGAAAAGAGACCCAGTACTTC. Complete variable domain (other parts from reference TRBV19 and TRBJ2-5): DGGITQSPKYLFRKEGQNVTLSCEQNLNHDAMYWYRQDPGQGLRLIYYSQIVNDFQKGDIAEGYSVSREKKESFPLTVTSAQKNPTAFYLCASSKLAGGKETQYFGPGTRLLVL.

This rearrangement joins TRBV11-2 to TRBJ2-1; D may be TRBD1 (5 bases). The CDR3 totals 13 residues. Germline CDR1 SGHAT, CDR2 FQNNGV. Trimming removed 9 bases from V and 0 bases from J, with 9 bases in between. In DNA, the CDR3 is TGTGCCAGTGGGGCGTTCTCCTACAATGAGCAGTTCTTC. Protein: CASGAFSYNEQFF.

The V and J genes are TRBV4-3 and TRBJ1-4; D perhaps matches TRBD1 (5 bases). Germline CDR1 reads LGHNA; CDR2 reads YSLEER. Between the trimmed V and J ends, which lost 3 bases and 14 bases, there was a span of 16 bases. CDR3 length: 13 amino acids. The CDR3, as DNA: TGCGCCAGCAGCCAGGTAATCTCCGCAGGGCTGTTTTTT. It codes for CASSQVISAGLFF.

The rearrangement uses TRBV2 and TRBJ2-3, with TRBD2 as a possible D gene (6 bases). Germline loops: CDR1 SNHLY, CDR2 FYNNEI. V lost 1 base and J 0 bases, leaving 11 bases between the germline ends. The length of the CDR3 is 16 residues. CDR3 amino acids: CASSEEERVSTDTQYF. Here the CDR3 DNA reads TGTGCCAGCAGTGAAGAGGAGCGGGTTAGCACAGATACGCAGTATTTT.

The chain couples TRBV5-1 to TRBJ2-5, with D possibly TRBD1 on 6 matching bases. V lost 1 base, J lost 1 base, and 8 bases lay in between. Per the germline V gene, CDR1 is SGHRS and CDR2 is YFSETQ. The CDR3 has 14 residues. CDR3 sequence reads: CASSLSRGQETQYF. DNA for the CDR3: TGCGCCAGCAGCTTGTCCAGGGGCCAAGAGACCCAGTACTTC.

This chain joins TRBV11-2 and TRBJ1-5; possible D gene TRBD1, 5 bases. V was cut by 3 bases and J by 0 bases, with 15 bases left in between. The CDR3 runs to 17 residues. From germline, CDR1 is SGHAT and CDR2 FQNNGV. The DNA of the CDR3 is TGTGCCAGCAGCTTCTCAGGGTCAGAACATAGCAATCAGCCCCAGCATTTT. This codes for CASSFSGSEHSNQPQHF.

The V call is TRBV19, the J call TRBJ1-5; TRBD1 might be the D (5 bases). V lost 1 base and J lost 6, with 16 bases in between. This CDR3 contains 16 residues. The V gene's germline CDR1 is LNHDA and CDR2 SQIVND (reference sequence). This CDR3 is CASSIVGSGSIQPQHF. The CDR3 DNA is TGTGCCAGTAGTATAGTAGGTTCAGGGTCGATTCAGCCCCAGCATTTT.

V and J are TRBV4-3 and TRBJ2-3, with D maybe TRBD2 (6 bases). The CDR3 runs to 16 residues. CDR1 is LGHNA, CDR2 YSLEER, per germline. Trimming pared 0 bases from V and 0 bases from J, leaving 10 bases between. CDR3 loop: CASSQDTSQSTDTQYF. DNA of the CDR3: TGCGCCAGCAGCCAAGATACTAGCCAAAGCACAGATACGCAGTATTTT.

The chain recombines TRBV11-2 with TRBJ2-5, with 9 positions matching TRBD1. The CDR3 has 16 amino acids. J gave up 3 bases and V 1 base, and 6 bases lay outside the gene matches. Germline V lookup: CDR1 SGHAT, CDR2 FQNNGV. The CDR3 DNA is TGTGCCAGCAGCTTAGGACAGGGGGGGTCTGAAGAGACCCAGTACTTC. It encodes CASSLGQGGSEETQYF.

This chain connects TRBV6-5 to TRBJ1-4; D remains ambiguous. CDR1 is MNHEY and CDR2 is SVGAGI in the germline V gene. The CDR3 extends over 13 amino acids. V was cut by 7 bases and J by 4 bases, with 10 bases left in between. The CDR3 nucleotides are TGTGCCAGCACCCCCAGACTTAATGAAAAACTGTTTTTT. Translation: CASTPRLNEKLFF.

A single count supports this clone. The V call is TRBV9, the J call TRBJ1-5, with D possibly being TRBD1 (6 bases). The germline CDR1 and CDR2 sequences are SGDLS and YYNGEE. Trimming took 4 bases from V and 4 from J, leaving 15 bases between them. This CDR3 comprises 15 residues. CDR3 in DNA: TGTGCCAGCAGCCGCACTGGGGACAATAATCAGCCCCAGCATTTT. Residues: CASSRTGDNNQPQHF. Based on the CDR3 plus reference TRBV9 and TRBJ1-5, the full variable domain is DSGVTQTPKHLITATGQRVTLRCSPRSGDLSVYWYQQSLDQGLQFLIQYYNGEERAKGNILERFSAQQFPDLHSELNLSSLELGDSALYFCASSRTGDNNQPQHFGDGTRLSIL.

The chain links TRBV7-9 to TRBJ1-1; D is perhaps TRBD1 (5 bases). Looked up from germline, CDR1 is SEHNR and CDR2 is FQNEAQ (reference sequence). The length of the CDR3 is 13 residues. V lost 8 bases, J lost 2 bases, and 12 bases lay in between. The CDR3 loop reads CASCWGSNTEAFF. In DNA, the CDR3 is TGTGCCAGCTGTTGGGGCTCAAACACTGAAGCTTTCTTT.

The chain uses TRBV29-1 and TRBJ2-7; a weak D match, TRBD1 (6 bases). The V gene lost 1 base and the J gene lost 2 bases, with 9 bases spanning the gap. This CDR3 has 13 amino acids. CDR1 SQVTM and CDR2 ANQGSEA come from the germline V gene. CDR3 DNA sequence: TGCAGCGTTGAAGGACAGGTCCCCTACGAGCAGTACTTC. Protein product: CSVEGQVPYEQYF.

The rearrangement joins TRBV3-1 (or the pseudogene TRBV3-2) to TRBJ2-1; possibly TRBD1 for D (5 bases). Germline CDR1 LGHDT, CDR2 YNNKEL (reference sequence). CDR3 length: 12 amino acids. V was trimmed by 1 base and J by 12 bases, leaving 10 bases between them. CDR3 loop: CASSQVRGTQFF. CDR3 in DNA: TGTGCCAGCAGCCAAGTTAGGGGAACGCAGTTCTTC.

The V call is TRBV7-8, the J call TRBJ1-6; weak D call: TRBD1 (6 bases). V was clipped by 4 bases and J by 7 bases, with 14 bases between them. Germline CDR1 reads SGHVS; CDR2 reads FQNEAQ. The CDR3 has 15 amino acids. In nucleotides, the CDR3 is TGTGCCAGCAGCTCAAGCGGGGGGCCCAATTCACCCCTCCACTTT. Its protein is CASSSSGGPNSPLHF.

This chain uses TRBV7-8 with TRBJ2-1; 8 bases align to TRBD1. The CDR3 runs 14 residues. V dropped 5 bases and J dropped 6; count of bases not matched to a gene: 6. CDR1 is SGHVS and CDR2 is FQNEAQ in the germline V gene. The CDR3 protein is CASSPADRGNEQFF. The DNA for the CDR3 is TGTGCCAGCAGCCCGGCTGACAGGGGCAATGAGCAGTTCTTC.